This is a list of T cell receptor beta chains from one sample in a study of cytomegalovirus exposure and HLA in healthy donors. Assay: immunoSEQ multiplex PCR; the TCRdb copy retains only in-frame clones and omits some. Among 150,000 to 200,000 clones listed, under 85% were seen once. The specimen was PBMCs. The receptor set was obtained from a man younger than 35 in good health and CMV-seronegative. The CDR3 runs from the conserved cysteine through the conserved F or W. Fields, in order: D gene, V gene, J gene, clone size, CDR3 DNA, CDR3 protein. A D gene is named only where the DNA matches it firmly. Part of the rows lack a size; the others show once, few, many or a class for expanded clones.

>TRBD2|TRBV4-3|TRBJ2-2|once
TGCGCCAGCAGCCAAGCTGGACTAGCGGTGAACACCGGGGAGCTGTTTTTT
CASSQAGLAVNTGELFF
>.|TRBV10-2|TRBJ1-1|.
TGCGCCAGCAGTGACGGGGGGAACACTGAAGCTTTCTTT
CASSDGGNTEAFF
>TRBD1|TRBV19|TRBJ1-1|.
TGTGCCAGTAGTACGACAGGGGCGAGGAACACTGAAGCTTTCTTT
CASSTTGARNTEAFF
>.|TRBV5-4|TRBJ2-4|.
TGTGCCAGCAGCCCGGCAACGGGGGACATTCAGTACTTC
CASSPATGDIQYF
>.|TRBV5-4|TRBJ2-1|.
TGTGCCAGCAGCTTGGGCGGGGCTACCTACAATGAGCAGTTCTTC
CASSLGGATYNEQFF
>.|TRBV14|TRBJ1-1|.
TGTGCCAGCAGCCAAGGAGGGCAGCCTGAAGCTTTCTTT
CASSQGGQPEAFF
>.|TRBV7-9|TRBJ2-3|.
TGTGCCAGCAGCCAAGGGGTAGGGATCACAGATACGCAGTATTTT
CASSQGVGITDTQYF
>TRBD1|TRBV28|TRBJ1-2|.
TGTGCCAGCCTATTCACGGGCAGGGGGGTACGCTATGGCTACACCTTC
CASLFTGRGVRYGYTF
>.|TRBV10-1|TRBJ2-1|.
TGCGCCAGCAGTGAGTCGTCCGGGGAGAATGAGCAGTTCTTC
CASSESSGENEQFF
>.|TRBV7-2|TRBJ1-2|.
TGTGCCAGCAGCATATTGGGGGGACCCAAGAACTATGGCTACACCTTC
CASSILGGPKNYGYTF
>TRBD2|TRBV25-1|TRBJ2-2|.
TGTGCCAGCAGTGCTGGGACTAGTTTGGCCGGGGAGCTGTTTTTT
CASSAGTSLAGELFF
>TRBD2|TRBV6-5|TRBJ2-2|.
TGTGCCAGCAGCCCCAGCGGGACTACGGGCGGGGAGCTGTTTTTT
CASSPSGTTGGELFF
>.|TRBV29-1|TRBJ1-2|.
TGCAGCGTTGAAGACACGGCGGATGGCTACACCTTC
CSVEDTADGYTF
>.|TRBV27|TRBJ2-7|.
TGTGCCAGCAGTTTGCCCGGGGGCGAGCAGTACTTC
CASSLPGGEQYF
>TRBD1|TRBV4-3|TRBJ2-7|.
TGCGCTAGCAGCCAAGATTACACAGGGGCCTACGAGCAGTACTTC
CASSQDYTGAYEQYF
>.|TRBV2|TRBJ1-1|.
TGTGCCAGCATTACAGGGTCTTCGAACACTGAAGCTTTCTTT
CASITGSSNTEAFF
>TRBD1|TRBV13|TRBJ2-4|.
TGTGCCAGCAGCTTAGGCGGGACAGGGAAAAACATTCAGTACTTC
CASSLGGTGKNIQYF
>TRBD2|TRBV5-1|TRBJ2-5|.
TGCGCCAGCAGCTTTAGGCTAGCGGGGGGACAAGAGACCCAGTACTTC
CASSFRLAGGQETQYF
>.|TRBV5-4|TRBJ2-7|.
TGTGCCAGCAGCCCGGGAACTGGAGCCTACGAGCAGTACTTC
CASSPGTGAYEQYF
>TRBD1|TRBV5-1|TRBJ1-1|.
TGCGCCAGCAGCTCAGACAGGGGGAATATGAACACTGAAGCTTTCTTT
CASSSDRGNMNTEAFF
>.|TRBV11-2|TRBJ2-5|.
TGTGCCAGCAGCTTAGTAAGGGGGGGGAACCAAGAGACCCAGTACTTC
CASSLVRGGNQETQYF
>TRBD1|TRBV2|TRBJ2-7|.
TGTGCCTACCGAGCGAGCTCCGGGACAGCTGCCTCCGAGCAGTACTTC
CAYRASSGTAASEQYF
>.|TRBV28|TRBJ2-5|.
TGTGCCAGCAGTTCCATGACCGGGACTCAAGAGACCCAGTACTTC
CASSSMTGTQETQYF
>.|TRBV6-5|TRBJ2-5|.
TGTGCCAGCATCGCCGGCACGGGGTTCCAAGAGACCCAGTACTTC
CASIAGTGFQETQYF
>TRBD1|TRBV4-2|TRBJ1-1|.
TGTGCCAGCAGCCAAGGGGACAGATCGGGGACTGAAGCTTTCTTT
CASSQGDRSGTEAFF
>TRBD2|TRBV29-1|TRBJ2-1|.
TGCAGCGTTGAAGGGGCGGGAGGGCCATATGAGCAGTTCTTC
CSVEGAGGPYEQFF
>TRBD2|TRBV7-9|TRBJ2-3|.
TGTGCCAGCAGCCGACCCCCGGGACTAGCGGGCACAGATACGCAGTATTTT
CASSRPPGLAGTDTQYF
>.|TRBV11-2|TRBJ2-7|.
TGTGCCAGCAGCTCTTACGAGCAGTACTTC
CASSSYEQYF
>.|TRBV7-6|TRBJ1-1|.
TGTGCCAGCAGCTCCACAGGCGCCACTGAAGCTTTCTTT
CASSSTGATEAFF
>TRBD1|TRBV6-5|TRBJ1-1|few
TGTGCCAGCAGTCGAGGGACAGCTGAAGCTTTCTTT
CASSRGTAEAFF
>.|TRBV7-9|TRBJ1-1|.
TGTGCCAGCAGCTTACGGCTAGGAGGTTCGAACACTGAAGCTTTCTTT
CASSLRLGGSNTEAFF
>TRBD2|TRBV6-5|TRBJ2-2|.
TGTGCCAGCACACTAGCGGGAGGGCCCACCGGGGAGCTGTTTTTT
CASTLAGGPTGELFF
>.|TRBV28|TRBJ2-1|.
TGTGCCAGCAGTATCAACTACAATGAGCAGTTCTTC
CASSINYNEQFF
>.|TRBV7-3|TRBJ1-1|.
TGTGCCAGCAGCTTATTGCCAGGGTGGACTGAAGCTTTCTTT
CASSLLPGWTEAFF
>.|TRBV9|TRBJ1-2|.
TGTGCCAGCAGCGGAGGCGACAGATCCTATGGCTACACCTTC
CASSGGDRSYGYTF
>TRBD1|TRBV11-2|TRBJ1-1|.
TGTGCCAGCAGCTTTTACAGGGGGGACACTGAAGCTTTCTTT
CASSFYRGDTEAFF
>.|TRBV11-1|TRBJ2-7|.
TGTGCCAGCAGGGACTTCCCTAGCTCCTACGAGCAGTACTTC
CASRDFPSSYEQYF
>.|TRBV10-3|TRBJ2-7|once
TGTGCCATCAGTGAGTCGTCGTTCTACGAGCAGTACTTC
CAISESSFYEQYF